These T cell receptor beta chains were read from a single sample in a study of T cell repertoires in cytomegalovirus infection. TCRdb fed the reads into MiXCR, producing one record per CDR3 protein. The repertoire holds 150,000 to 200,000 distinct CDR3 sequences, with over 13% as singletons. Source material: PBMCs. These receptors all stem from a human donor in good health (CMV status not recorded). Some clones in this sample may be carry-over from other donors' samples. Both conserved end residues are part of each CDR3. Each record gives: V gene, D gene, clone size, J gene, CDR3 protein, CDR3 DNA. A D gene is named only where the DNA matches it firmly. Not all rows give a size; the values are once, few, many and, for expanded clones, a class.

TRBV7-9	TRBD1	few	TRBJ1-5	CASGTGGPYSNQPQHF	TGTGCCAGCGGGACAGGGGGACCTTATAGCAATCAGCCCCAGCATTTT
TRBV5-1	.	.	TRBJ1-2	CASSSLREGPNYGYTF	TGCGCCAGCAGCTCCCTCAGGGAAGGGCCTAACTATGGCTACACCTTC
TRBV28	.	few	TRBJ1-2	CASREIGTDNYGYTF	TGTGCCAGCAGGGAGATCGGGACGGACAACTATGGCTACACCTTC
TRBV29-1	.	many	TRBJ2-1	CSVEAGPSSYNEQFF	TGCAGCGTTGAGGCGGGGCCCAGCTCCTACAATGAGCAGTTCTTC
TRBV7-8	TRBD1	.	TRBJ2-3	CASRQRTGITDTQYF	TGTGCCAGCAGACAACGGACAGGGATCACAGATACGCAGTATTTT
TRBV6-5	.	.	TRBJ2-7	CAEGENNRYEQYF	TGTGCCGAGGGGGAGAACAACCGCTACGAGCAGTACTTC
TRBV11-1	.	many	TRBJ2-2	CASSLGEKGTNTGELFF	TGTGCCAGCAGCTTGGGAGAGAAAGGGACGAACACCGGGGAGCTGTTTTTT
TRBV29-1	.	.	TRBJ1-2	CSVPSPGPRVNYGYTF	TGCAGCGTTCCTTCCCCGGGACCGAGAGTCAACTATGGCTACACCTTC
TRBV4-1	TRBD1	many	TRBJ1-2	CASSPPDRYLRGYTF	TGCGCCAGCAGCCCCCCGGACAGGTACTTACGAGGCTACACCTTC
TRBV29-1	TRBD1	.	TRBJ2-7	CSVRGGSYVQYF	TGCAGCGTTCGAGGGGGCTCCTACGTGCAGTACTTC
TRBV11-1	.	many	TRBJ2-1	CASSLEGITDEQFF	TGTGCCAGCAGCTTAGAGGGGATTACCGATGAGCAGTTCTTC
TRBV6-6	TRBD1	.	TRBJ2-5	CASSGRQGAGETQYF	TGTGCCAGCAGCGGGCGACAGGGGGCTGGGGAGACCCAGTACTTC
TRBV20-1	.	many	TRBJ2-5	CSARDNRAVQETQYF	TGCAGTGCTAGAGATAATAGGGCAGTCCAAGAGACCCAGTACTTC
TRBV9	.	.	TRBJ2-1	CASSVATGHLFYNEQFF	TGTGCCAGCAGCGTAGCTACGGGACACCTCTTTTACAATGAGCAGTTCTTC
TRBV30	.	few	TRBJ1-2	CAWSRGYYGYTF	TGTGCCTGGTCTCGGGGCTACTATGGCTACACCTTC
TRBV10-3	.	few	TRBJ2-1	CAISESIPEQFF	TGTGCCATCAGTGAGTCTATCCCTGAGCAGTTCTTC
TRBV28	TRBD1	many	TRBJ2-1	CASSLWGQGANNEQFF	TGTGCCAGCAGCTTGTGGGGACAGGGGGCGAACAATGAGCAGTTCTTC
TRBV7-2	.	many	TRBJ2-4	CASSLVPKNIQYF	TGTGCCAGCAGCTTAGTCCCCAAAAACATTCAGTACTTC
TRBV7-8	TRBD2	.	TRBJ2-5	CASSLAGLGAQYF	TGTGCCAGCAGCTTAGCTGGACTAGGGGCCCAGTACTTC
TRBV18	TRBD1	.	TRBJ2-1	CASSPRGQFDNEQFF	TGTGCCAGCTCACCCAGGGGGCAGTTTGACAATGAGCAGTTCTTC
TRBV12-3/TRBV12-4	.	many	TRBJ2-2	CASTPLGAGELFF	TGTGCCAGCACCCCGTTGGGGGCCGGGGAGCTGTTTTTT
TRBV14	TRBD1	many	TRBJ2-3	CASSQVQGIDTQYF	TGTGCCAGCAGCCAAGTACAGGGGATAGATACGCAGTATTTT
TRBV6-1	.	many	TRBJ1-1	CASSEVYTGAFF	TGTGCCAGCTCTGAGGTCTACACTGGGGCTTTCTTT
TRBV29-1	TRBD1	.	TRBJ2-7	CSFTGGPYEQYF	TGCAGCTTTACAGGGGGGCCCTACGAGCAGTACTTC
TRBV5-6	TRBD2	.	TRBJ2-1	CASSFLAGGKNEQFF	TGTGCCAGCAGCTTTCTAGCGGGAGGGAAAAATGAGCAGTTCTTC
TRBV14	.	few	TRBJ1-1	CASSRLRGTEAFF	TGTGCCAGCAGCCGTTTAAGGGGCACTGAAGCTTTCTTT
TRBV3-1	TRBD2	many	TRBJ2-7	CASSLRTSGRYSYEQYF	TGTGCCAGCAGCCTCAGGACTAGCGGGAGGTACTCCTACGAGCAGTACTTC
TRBV12-3/TRBV12-4	.	.	TRBJ2-2	CASSLGVGNTGELFF	TGTGCCAGCAGTCTGGGGGTAGGGAACACCGGGGAGCTGTTTTTT
TRBV15	.	.	TRBJ1-5	CATSRPDTGSQPQHF	TGTGCCACCAGCAGACCTGACACAGGGAGTCAGCCCCAGCATTTT
TRBV19	.	many	TRBJ2-4	CASSRGLNIQYF	TGTGCCAGTAGTCGGGGGCTAAACATTCAGTACTTC
TRBV5-5	TRBD1	.	TRBJ1-4	CASSSIRDRDEKLFF	TGTGCCAGCAGCTCCATCCGGGACAGGGACGAAAAACTGTTTTTT
TRBV2	TRBD1	few	TRBJ1-5	CASSVGVRDRGRQPQHF	TGTGCCAGCAGTGTGGGGGTGCGAGACAGGGGTCGGCAGCCCCAGCATTTT
TRBV12-3/TRBV12-4	TRBD2	many	TRBJ2-2	CASSQGLAGETGELFF	TGTGCCAGCAGTCAGGGGCTAGCGGGAGAAACCGGGGAGCTGTTTTTT
TRBV28	.	.	TRBJ2-3	CASSSRPRADTQYF	TGTGCCAGCAGTTCCCGTCCCCGGGCAGATACGCAGTATTTT
TRBV29-1	.	.	TRBJ2-1	CSVRGSYNEQFF	TGCAGCGTGAGGGGATCCTACAATGAGCAGTTCTTC
TRBV12-3/TRBV12-4	TRBD1	many	TRBJ1-1	CASSPGQGAEAFF	TGTGCCAGCAGCCCGGGACAGGGTGCTGAAGCTTTCTTT
TRBV6-1	.	.	TRBJ2-2	CASSFRLLNLATNTGELFF	TGTGCCAGCAGTTTCAGACTACTGAACTTGGCGACGAACACCGGGGAGCTGTTTTTT
TRBV7-2	.	many	TRBJ1-1	CASSLGLPRAEAFF	TGTGCCAGCAGCTTAGGTCTCCCTAGGGCTGAAGCTTTCTTT
TRBV18	TRBD1	.	TRBJ2-2	CASSPTGDSGELFF	TGTGCCAGCTCACCAACAGGGGATTCGGGGGAGCTGTTTTTT
TRBV7-2	.	many	TRBJ2-1	CASSLGSTGDYNEQFF	TGTGCCAGCAGCCTCGGTTCGACAGGCGACTACAATGAGCAGTTCTTC
TRBV29-1	.	few	TRBJ1-2	CSVSPGVGYGYTF	TGCAGCGTCTCCCCGGGGGTGGGCTATGGCTACACCTTC
TRBV29-1	TRBD2	few	TRBJ2-7	CSVLVWREYEQYF	TGCAGCGTTCTAGTATGGCGGGAGTACGAGCAGTACTTC
TRBV7-2	.	many	TRBJ2-1	CASRQGYEQFF	TGTGCCAGCAGACAGGGCTATGAGCAGTTCTTC
TRBV29-1	TRBD1	few	TRBJ2-7	CSTRTGGYEQYF	TGCAGCACTCGGACAGGGGGCTACGAGCAGTACTTC
TRBV7-3	.	.	TRBJ2-2	CASSSHTGELFF	TGTGCCAGCAGCTCCCACACCGGGGAGCTGTTTTTT
TRBV20-1	.	few	TRBJ2-6	CSAKGTGANVLTF	TGCAGTGCTAAGGGGACTGGGGCCAACGTCCTGACTTTC
TRBV28	TRBD1	many	TRBJ2-7	CASSGDSSYEQYF	TGTGCCAGCAGTGGGGACAGCTCCTACGAGCAGTACTTC
TRBV3-1	.	.	TRBJ1-5	CASSQDLGNQPQHF	TGTGCCAGCAGCCAAGATCTCGGTAATCAGCCCCAGCATTTT
TRBV29-1	.	few	TRBJ2-1	CSVEEGRSEQFF	TGCAGCGTTGAAGAGGGTAGAAGTGAGCAGTTCTTC
TRBV7-6	.	.	TRBJ1-4	CASSAVLQFNEKLFF	TGTGCCAGCAGCGCCGTCCTCCAATTCAATGAAAAACTGTTTTTT